Each of the 9 T cell receptor beta chains below was sequenced from the same sample in a study of CD8 T cells in ankylosing spondylitis. Notes on the study in general: What seemed typical of ankylosing spondylitis blood was a TCR beta motif built from fewer than ten highly homologous variants.

Each CDR3 protein is one row after TCRdb ran MiXCR on the 5' RACE reads. The sample has under 850,000 distinct CDR3 sequences; 15% to 20% are singletons. No antigen has been identified for these receptors. Sequences were obtained from blood, either unsorted or a sorted T cell fraction (not recorded which). These receptors were obtained from a male donor with ankylosing spondylitis.

The J gene is TRBJ1-6, the V gene TRBV29-1; tentatively, D is TRBD1 (5 bases). The length of the CDR3 is 14 residues. CDR1 SQVTM and CDR2 ANQGSEA come from the germline V gene. Trimming cost V 7 bases and J 10 bases, with 20 bases left between them. The CDR3 DNA reads TGCAGCGCCCAAAAGGAGGCCCCAGGGTCACCCCTCCACTTT. Its protein is CSAQKEAPGSPLHF. The entire variable domain, with the rest obtained from reference TRBV29-1 and TRBJ1-6, is as follows: SAVISQKPSRDICQRGTSLTIQCQVDSQVTMMFWYRQQPGQSLTLIATANQGSEATYESGFVIDKFPISRPNLTFSTLTVSNMSPEDSSIYLCSAQKEAPGSPLHFGNGTRLTVT.

This clonotype was picked up a small number of times. V is TRBV13 and J is TRBJ2-2, with a possible D match to TRBD2 (5 bases). This CDR3 has 17 amino acids. Germline V gene lookup returns CDR1 PRHDT and CDR2 FYEKMQ (reference sequence). The V end was cut by 5 bases, the J end by 1 base, with 17 bases between. For the CDR3, the DNA is TGTGCCAGCAGCCCTGAGGGAGAAAGTATGAACACCGGGGAGCTGTTTTTT. It encodes CASSPEGESMNTGELFF. Filled out from reference TRBV13 and TRBJ2-2, the complete variable domain reads AAGVIQSPRHLIKEKRETATLKCYPIPRHDTVYWYQQGPGQDPQFLISFYEKMQSDKGSIPDRFSAQQFSDYHSELNMSSLELGDSALYFCASSPEGESMNTGELFFGEGSRLTVL.

In this sample, this clonotype turned up a few times. The CDR3 bases are TGTGCCAGCAGGAGGGACAGGGGGCTAGACAATGAGCAGTTCTTC. Protein product: CASRRDRGLDNEQFF. V is TRBV5-4 and J is TRBJ2-1; 12 positions match TRBD1. V lost 5 bases to trimming and J lost 5 bases; unmatched junction nucleotides: 5. The germline V gene has CDR1 SGHNT and CDR2 YYREEE (reference sequence). The CDR3 has 15 residues.

The rearrangement joins TRBV29-1 to TRBJ2-7, with 7 bases that match TRBD1. This CDR3 has 14 amino acids. Trimming at V came to 3 bases and at J to 2 bases, leaving 7 bases not matched to a gene. Germline-derived CDR1 and CDR2 are SQVTM and ANQGSEA. The CDR3 loop is CSVETGTETYEQYF. The CDR3 region has the DNA TGCAGCGTTGAGACCGGGACAGAAACCTACGAGCAGTACTTC.

The V and J genes are TRBV2 and TRBJ2-7; D remains ambiguous. This CDR3 region has 14 residues. The V end was cut by 4 bases, the J end by 2 bases, with 12 bases between. Germline lookup yields CDR1 SNHLY and CDR2 FYNNEI. Here the CDR3 reads CASSAFLSAYEQYF. CDR3 DNA: TGTGCCAGCAGTGCATTCCTCTCGGCCTACGAGCAGTACTTC. Full variable domain (rest looked up from reference TRBV2 and TRBJ2-7): EPEVTQTPSHQVTQMGQEVILRCVPISNHLYFYWYRQILGQKVEFLVSFYNNEISEKSEIFDDQFSVERPDGSNFTLKIRSTKLEDSAMYFCASSAFLSAYEQYFGPGTRLTVT.

This clonotype was counted a few times. This chain links TRBV6-5 with TRBJ1-2; a weak D match, TRBD1 (6 bases). Germline V gene sequence: CDR1 MNHEY, CDR2 SVGAGI. V gave up 5 bases and J gave up 6 bases, with 7 bases separating them. The CDR3 runs to 11 residues. The CDR3 spells CASSHRDGYTF. As DNA, the CDR3 is TGTGCCAGCAGTCACAGGGATGGCTACACCTTC.

The chain recombines TRBV28 with TRBJ1-1; D unclear. V was trimmed by 6 bases and J by 1 base, leaving 9 bases between them. Germline CDR1 reads MDHEN; CDR2 reads SYDVKM. The CDR3 has 13 residues. This chain's CDR3 is CASRRMANTEAFF. CDR3 in DNA: TGTGCCAGCAGAAGGATGGCGAACACTGAAGCTTTCTTT.

V gene TRBV28 combines with J gene TRBJ2-1, with TRBD1 matching over 10 bases. V lost 5 bases to trimming and J lost 3 bases; unmatched junction nucleotides: 4. The V gene's germline CDR1 is MDHEN and CDR2 SYDVKM. The CDR3 has 15 amino acids. Here the CDR3 reads CASSRTGGYYNEQFF. Here the CDR3 DNA reads TGTGCCAGCAGTCGGACAGGGGGTTACTACAATGAGCAGTTCTTC.

The chain has TRBV7-6 and TRBJ2-2; 7 bases agree with TRBD1. Germline V gene lookup returns CDR1 SGHVS and CDR2 FNYEAQ. This CDR3 contains 16 residues. The ends lost 5 bases at V and 0 bases at J; junction bases unmatched: 6. The CDR3 DNA follows: TGTGCCAGCAGCCGTACAGGGGATACGAACACCGGGGAGCTGTTTTTT. It codes for CASSRTGDTNTGELFF.